This T cell receptor beta chain was observed in a study of blood T cell repertoires in COVID-19. Whole-study context: T cells, B-cell-depleted T cells, or PBMCs provided the cDNA or gDNA that served as material.

Germline V gene sequence: CDR1 SGHRS, CDR2 YFSETQ. The CDR3 has 16 amino acids. The junction had 14 bases not matched to a gene; V was cut back by 1 base and J by 11 bases. This clone was observed a handful of times. Per the original data handling: Nucleated cell number was recorded as an estimate derived from reference gene primer amplification. The assay was immunoSEQ multiplex PCR, and TCRdb's table has in-frame clones only and misses some. V and J calls plus clone size are reproduced from that table; the DNA served to infer D and trimming. The sample carries around 65,000 clones, around 82% recorded once.

The rearrangement links TRBV5-1 to TRBJ1-1; TRBD1 aligns across 10 bases. The source is a man of 80 years or more with active COVID-19. The sequenced sample consisted of peripheral blood. DNA of the CDR3: TGCGCCAGCAGCTTGAATGTCGGGACAGGGGAAAATACGGCTTTCTTT. This translates into CASSLNVGTGENTAFF.